Shown below are 28 T cell receptor beta chains from a single sample sequenced in a study of T cell clones after liver transplantation. The repertoire was sequenced with immunoSEQ multiplex PCR; TCRdb's copy has only in-frame clones and lacks some. Altogether roughly 100,000 clones are present, about 81% being singletons, with the ten largest covering around 0.97%. The sequencing used CD4+ T cells from blood, collected before liver transplant. Source of these receptors: a human donor who received a liver transplant.

The chain recombines TRBV7-2 with TRBJ1-2, with 10 bases matching TRBD1. This CDR3 has 16 amino acids. Trimming cost V 5 bases and J 7 bases; bases outside gene matches: 13. The germline CDR1 and CDR2 sequences are SGHTA and FQGNSA. The CDR3 loop is CASSGTGTGVVAGYTF. CDR3 sequence (DNA): TGTGCCAGCAGCGGTACCGGGACAGGGGTTGTGGCTGGCTACACCTTC. The full variable domain, rest sourced from reference TRBV7-2 and TRBJ1-2, is GAGVSQSPSNKVTEKGKDVELRCDPISGHTALYWYRQSLGQGLEFLIYFQGNSAPDKSGLPSDRFSAERTGGSVSTLTIQRTQQEDSAVYLCASSGTGTGVVAGYTFGSGTRLTVV.

In this sample, this clone turned up once. This sequence joins TRBV6-5 and TRBJ1-6; D perhaps matches TRBD1 (6 bases). The germline V gene encodes CDR1 MNHEY and CDR2 SVGAGI. The V gene lost 4 bases and the J gene lost 4 bases, with 8 bases spanning the gap. The CDR3 totals 14 residues. CDR3 DNA: TGTGCCAGCAGTTTCCAGGGGTATAATTCACCCCTCCACTTT. Translating gives CASSFQGYNSPLHF.

The chain is built from TRBV5-1 and TRBJ1-4; D is uncertain. There are 14 residues in the CDR3. Germline-derived CDR1 and CDR2 are SGHRS and YFSETQ. V dropped 2 bases and J dropped 8 bases, with 13 bases sitting between them. The CDR3: CASSLVVSGEKLFF. The DNA of the CDR3 is TGCGCCAGCAGCTTAGTGGTTAGTGGCGAAAAACTGTTTTTT.

Of note for this clone: At one of its ends the junction is not consistent with the germline gene, which may arise from a read error. This chain uses TRBV6-5 with TRBJ2-7, with D uncertain. The CDR3 runs to 11 residues. The germline CDR1 and CDR2 sequences are MNHEY and SVGAGI. The DNA for the CDR3 is TGTGCCAGCAGTGATAGGTCGGTAGCCAACTTC. This encodes CASSDRSVANF.

This chain links TRBV19 with TRBJ2-5; D not resolved. The CDR3 runs 16 residues. Germline lookup yields CDR1 LNHDA and CDR2 SQIVND (reference sequence). V gave up 2 bases and J gave up 4 bases, with 17 bases separating them. CDR3 sequence (DNA): TGTGCCAGTAGTATATTCGGCGGCAGGCAGAGAGAGACCCAGTACTTC. Translated, it gives CASSIFGGRQRETQYF.

The chain links TRBV5-4 to TRBJ1-1; tentative D call: TRBD1 (6 bases). Looked up from germline, CDR1 is SGHNT and CDR2 is YYREEE (reference sequence). Trimming stripped 3 bases from V and 5 bases from J, with 17 bases between. The CDR3 is 15 residues long. CDR3 residues: CASSYEVRQGTEAFF. CDR3 bases: TGTGCCAGCAGCTACGAAGTCCGCCAGGGGACTGAAGCTTTCTTT.

The V gene is TRBV28, the J gene TRBJ2-7; tentatively, D is TRBD2 (5 bases). V dropped 3 bases and J dropped 7 bases, with 16 bases sitting between them. The CDR3 is 14 residues long. Germline CDR1 is MDHEN and CDR2 is SYDVKM. CDR3 nucleotides: TGTGCCAGCAGTTTTTCCCCAGGAAAGCGGGAGCAGTACTTC. This translates into CASSFSPGKREQYF.

This clone was observed a few times. The V call is TRBV23-1, the J call TRBJ2-3; a possible D gene is TRBD2 (6 bases). TRBV23-1 is marked as an open reading frame, function uncertain. The CDR3 extends over 17 amino acids. V was clipped by 6 bases and J by 2 bases, with 21 bases between them. This chain's CDR3 is CASSPPRVAEITDTQYF. CDR3 nucleotides: TGCGCCAGCAGCCCTCCCCGGGTAGCGGAGATCACAGATACGCAGTATTTT.

Here the CDR3 reads CRLNRGTEAFF. The CDR3 DNA sequence: TGCAGACTAAACAGGGGCACTGAAGCTTTCTTT. The chain employs TRBV20-1 and TRBJ1-1, with TRBD1 identical over 7 bases. The germline V gene encodes CDR1 DFQATT and CDR2 SNEGSKA (reference sequence). The CDR3 has 11 residues.

A note on this clone: The sample has other DNA sequences that encode this CDR3 too. The gene calls are TRBV2 and TRBJ2-7, with a weak D call TRBD2 (5 bases). Germline V gives CDR1 SNHLY, CDR2 FYNNEI. V was pared by 6 bases and J by 3 bases, with 9 bases between. CDR3 length equals 12 residues. CDR3 sequence reads: CASSRGVYEQYF. The CDR3, as DNA: TGTGCCAGCAGCCGGGGTGTCTACGAGCAGTACTTC.

This clone was counted only a few times. V gene TRBV2 combines with J gene TRBJ1-1; perhaps TRBD1 as D (5 bases). The CDR3 covers 19 residues. V lost 9 bases, J lost 0 bases, and 29 bases lay in between. Germline V lookup: CDR1 SNHLY, CDR2 FYNNEI. CDR3 nucleotides: TGTGCCAGAGTAACCGTCGGGACGACTGGGAGGGGCATGAACACTGAAGCTTTCTTT. As protein: CARVTVGTTGRGMNTEAFF. The variable domain in full, with the rest retrieved from reference TRBV2 and TRBJ1-1, is EPEVTQTPSHQVTQMGQEVILRCVPISNHLYFYWYRQILGQKVEFLVSFYNNEISEKSEIFDDQFSVERPDGSNFTLKIRSTKLEDSAMYFCARVTVGTTGRGMNTEAFFGQGTRLTVV.

The CDR3 region has the DNA TGCGCCAGCACCCTAAAGGGCCAACAAGAGACCCAGTACTTC. It specifies CASTLKGQQETQYF. The chain couples TRBV23-1 to TRBJ2-5; D remains ambiguous. TRBV23-1 is sorted into the ORF group, with uncertain function. V lost 7 bases and J lost 2, with 14 bases in between. CDR3 length: 14 residues.

This sequence joins TRBV18 and TRBJ2-2; a possible D gene is TRBD2 (5 bases). Per germline, CDR1 KGHSH and CDR2 LQKENI. The CDR3 spans 14 residues. Trimming cost V 1 base and J 4 bases, with 7 bases left between them. The CDR3 sequence: CASSPRSGTGELFF. The CDR3 region has the DNA TGTGCCAGCTCACCACGGAGCGGCACCGGGGAGCTGTTTTTT.

This chain joins TRBV6-1 and TRBJ1-5, with 7 bases lining up with TRBD1. Trimming removed 6 bases from V and 7 bases from J; junction bases left unmatched: 6. The CDR3 extends over 13 amino acids. Germline V lookup: CDR1 MNHNS, CDR2 SASEGT. The CDR3 coding sequence is TGTGCCAGCAGGGGTGGACAGGACCAGCCCCAGCATTTT. It translates to CASRGGQDQPQHF.

V is TRBV20-1 and J is TRBJ2-7, with a tentative D call TRBD2 (5 bases). CDR1 and CDR2 from the germline V gene are DFQATT and SNEGSKA (reference sequence). With 0 bases removed from V and 5 bases from J, the gap between germline ends came to 5 bases. The CDR3 covers 11 residues. As DNA, the CDR3 is TGCAGTGCTAGAGAACTAGACGAGCAGTACTTC. Its protein product is CSARELDEQYF.

The chain is built from TRBV13 and TRBJ1-2; D gene unclear. In germline, CDR1 is PRHDT, CDR2 FYEKMQ (reference sequence). This CDR3 is built from 16 residues. V was cut by 5 bases and J by 3 bases, with 19 bases left in between. This CDR3 is CASSPKGDMRYYGYTF. The CDR3 DNA is TGTGCCAGCAGCCCGAAGGGAGATATGCGATACTATGGCTACACCTTC.

The V and J genes are TRBV6-1 and TRBJ1-1; D perhaps matches TRBD1 (6 bases). The V end lost 5 bases, the J end lost 2 bases, and 15 bases lay between the germline ends. CDR1 and CDR2 (germline): MNHNS, SASEGT. The CDR3 has 15 amino acids. CDR3 loop: CASSLMAGANTEAFF. The CDR3 DNA reads as TGTGCCAGCAGTTTAATGGCAGGGGCAAACACTGAAGCTTTCTTT.

The J gene is TRBJ2-3, the V gene TRBV7-2; D perhaps matches TRBD1 (7 bases). Trimming stripped 4 bases from V and 2 bases from J, with 13 bases between. The CDR3 contains 15 residues. Germline V CDR1 and CDR2: SGHTA, FQGNSA. The CDR3 sequence is CASSSRGANTDTQYF. The CDR3 DNA is TGTGCCAGCAGCTCCAGGGGGGCAAACACAGATACGCAGTATTTT.

The genes are TRBV5-1 and TRBJ1-2; D not certain. The V end lost 0 bases, the J end lost 4 bases, and 13 bases lay between the germline ends. This CDR3 comprises 15 residues. Germline assignment: CDR1 SGHRS and CDR2 YFSETQ. CDR3 in DNA: TGCGCCAGCAGCTTGGAGGCAGCCGCCCTCTATGGCTACACCTTC. This gives the protein CASSLEAAALYGYTF.

The V gene is TRBV6-6, the J gene TRBJ2-1; 9 nucleotides match TRBD2. This CDR3 has 16 residues. Per germline, CDR1 MNHNY and CDR2 SVGAGI (reference sequence). V was clipped by 2 bases and J by 7 bases; unmatched bases: 9. The CDR3: CASSYPLAGGNNEQFF. Here the CDR3 DNA reads TGTGCCAGCAGTTACCCACTAGCGGGTGGGAATAATGAGCAGTTCTTC.

The CDR3 loop is CASSQDWTANNQPQHF. CDR3 in DNA: TGCGCCAGCAGCCAAGATTGGACAGCTAACAATCAGCCCCAGCATTTT. The V call is TRBV4-3, the J call TRBJ1-5; D is possibly TRBD1 (6 bases). V was cut by 0 bases and J by 3 bases, with 12 bases left in between. CDR1 and CDR2 from the germline V gene are LGHNA and YSLEER. The CDR3 runs 16 residues.

This clone was seen more than once but under ten times. This chain joins TRBV6-5 and TRBJ1-6; D gene unclear. The CDR3 covers 14 residues. The germline V gene has CDR1 MNHEY and CDR2 SVGAGI. V lost 1 base and J lost 6, with 7 bases in between. The CDR3 is CASSYYEVNSPLHF. CDR3 nucleotide sequence: TGTGCCAGCAGTTACTACGAGGTTAATTCACCCCTCCACTTT.

The rearrangement joins TRBV7-8 to TRBJ2-3; weak D call: TRBD2 (5 bases). CDR1 SGHVS and CDR2 FQNEAQ come from the germline V gene. V was trimmed by 7 bases and J by 5 bases, leaving 19 bases between them. This CDR3 region has 15 residues. The CDR3: CASTPASGNKDTQYF. CDR3 nucleotides: TGTGCCAGCACTCCCGCTTCGGGGAACAAAGATACGCAGTATTTT.

This rearrangement joins TRBV5-1 to TRBJ1-4; D call uncertain. CDR1 is SGHRS and CDR2 is YFSETQ in the germline V gene. The ends were cut back, 1 base at V and 7 bases at J, with 11 bases in the middle. The CDR3 extends over 14 amino acids. CDR3 nucleotides: TGCGCCAGCAGCTTGTCGGCAGAAACTGAAAAACTGTTTTTT. Translation: CASSLSAETEKLFF.

The genes are TRBV5-6 and TRBJ1-1; D possibly corresponds to TRBD1 (6 bases). The CDR3 consists of 16 residues. Trimming took 3 bases from V and 0 from J, leaving 15 bases between them. The germline CDR1 and CDR2 sequences are SGHDT and YYEEEE. For the CDR3, the DNA is TGTGCCAGCAGCTACCTTGGCGCAGGGGTGAACACTGAAGCTTTCTTT. Protein: CASSYLGAGVNTEAFF.

The chain links TRBV4-1 to TRBJ1-1; D possibly corresponds to TRBD1 (6 bases). Trimming left V 1 base short and J 1 base short, with 19 bases between. The CDR3 has 18 residues. Germline V gene data show CDR1 as MGHRA and CDR2 as YSYEKL. In DNA form, the CDR3 reads TGCGCCAGCAGCCAAGGAGGAAATTCGGACAGTTGGAACACTGAAGCTTTCTTT. Its protein product is CASSQGGNSDSWNTEAFF.

The V and J genes are TRBV28 and TRBJ1-5; TRBD1 matches 9 bases. CDR3 length: 14 residues. V lost 5 bases to trimming and J lost 9 bases; unmatched junction nucleotides: 8. Germline V gene data show CDR1 as MDHEN and CDR2 as SYDVKM. The CDR3 region is CASSPGQGTRPQHF. The CDR3 DNA reads as TGTGCCAGCAGTCCAGGACAGGGGACTCGGCCCCAGCATTTT.

This clone appeared a single time. The genes are TRBV7-9 and TRBJ1-1; 7 bases agree with TRBD1. After removal of 5 bases from V and 7 bases from J, the junction contained 10 bases not matched to a gene. The CDR3 covers 14 residues. Germline V gives CDR1 SEHNR, CDR2 FQNEAQ (reference sequence). The CDR3 nucleotides are TGTGCCAGCAGCCTCACAGGGGCGCAAGGTGAAGCTTTCTTT. Translating it yields CASSLTGAQGEAFF.